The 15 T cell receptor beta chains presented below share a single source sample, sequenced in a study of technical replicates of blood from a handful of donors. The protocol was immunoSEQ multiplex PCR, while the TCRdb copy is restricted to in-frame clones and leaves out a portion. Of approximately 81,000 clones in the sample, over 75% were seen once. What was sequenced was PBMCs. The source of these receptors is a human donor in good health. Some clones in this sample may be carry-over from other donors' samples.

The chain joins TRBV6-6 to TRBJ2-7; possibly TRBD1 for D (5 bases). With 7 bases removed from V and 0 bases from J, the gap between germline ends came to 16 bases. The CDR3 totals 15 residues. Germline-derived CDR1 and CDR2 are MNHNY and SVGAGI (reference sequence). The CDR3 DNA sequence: TGTGCCAGCAATCCCCTGGGGCGAAGCTCCTACGAGCAGTACTTC. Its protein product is CASNPLGRSSYEQYF.

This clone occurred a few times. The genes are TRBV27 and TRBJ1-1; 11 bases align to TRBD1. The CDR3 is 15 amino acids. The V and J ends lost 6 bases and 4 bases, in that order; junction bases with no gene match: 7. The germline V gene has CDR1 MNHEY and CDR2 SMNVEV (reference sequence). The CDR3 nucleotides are TGTGCCAGCAGGAAAGGGACAGGGGGGATCACTGAAGCTTTCTTT. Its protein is CASRKGTGGITEAFF.

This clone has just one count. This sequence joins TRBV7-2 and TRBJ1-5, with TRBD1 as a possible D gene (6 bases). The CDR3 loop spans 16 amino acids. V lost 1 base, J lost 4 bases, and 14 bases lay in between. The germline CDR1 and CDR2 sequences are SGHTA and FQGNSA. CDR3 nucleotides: TGTGCCAGCAGCTTAGAAGGCCCAGGGGTAAATCAGCCCCAGCATTTT. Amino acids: CASSLEGPGVNQPQHF.

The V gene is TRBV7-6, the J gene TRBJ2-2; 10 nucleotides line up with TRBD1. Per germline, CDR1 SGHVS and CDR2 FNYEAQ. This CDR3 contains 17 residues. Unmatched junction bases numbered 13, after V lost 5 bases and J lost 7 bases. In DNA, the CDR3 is TGTGCCAGCAGCCCCGAAGGGACAGGGGATTTATTCGGGGAGCTGTTTTTT. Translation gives CASSPEGTGDLFGELFF.

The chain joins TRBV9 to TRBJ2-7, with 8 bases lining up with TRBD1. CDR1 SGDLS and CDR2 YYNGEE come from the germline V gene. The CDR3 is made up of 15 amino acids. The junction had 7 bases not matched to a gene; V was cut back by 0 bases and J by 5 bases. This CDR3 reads CASSVGTGSWDEQYF. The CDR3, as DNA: TGTGCCAGCAGCGTAGGGACAGGGAGCTGGGACGAGCAGTACTTC.

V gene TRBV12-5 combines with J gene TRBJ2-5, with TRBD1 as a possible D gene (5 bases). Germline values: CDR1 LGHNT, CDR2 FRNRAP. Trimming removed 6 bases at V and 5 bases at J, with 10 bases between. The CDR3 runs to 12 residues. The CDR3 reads CASGDPGETQYF. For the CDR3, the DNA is TGTGCTAGTGGGGACCCAGGGGAGACCCAGTACTTC.

The CDR3 spells CAWSVLVGDYEQYF. CDR3 bases: TGTGCCTGGAGTGTATTAGTAGGGGACTACGAGCAGTACTTC. V usage is TRBV30 and J usage is TRBJ2-7; possibly TRBD1 for D (5 bases). Trimming took 0 bases from V and 3 from J, leaving 12 bases between them. The germline V gene has CDR1 GTSNPN and CDR2 SVGIG (reference sequence). The CDR3 contains 14 residues.

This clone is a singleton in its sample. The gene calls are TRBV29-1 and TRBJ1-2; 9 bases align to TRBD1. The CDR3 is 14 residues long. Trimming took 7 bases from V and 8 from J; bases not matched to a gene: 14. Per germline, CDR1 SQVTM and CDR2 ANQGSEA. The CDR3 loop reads CSAGFTGGYEGYTF. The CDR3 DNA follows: TGCAGCGCCGGTTTCACAGGGGGCTACGAGGGCTACACCTTC.

The CDR3 sequence is CASSVRERETQYF. Written as DNA, the CDR3 is TGTGCCAGCAGTGTGAGGGAGAGGGAGACCCAGTACTTC. The chain recombines TRBV2 with TRBJ2-5; TRBD2 might be the D (5 bases). Germline-derived CDR1 and CDR2 are SNHLY and FYNNEI. This CDR3 contains 13 residues. Trimming pared 4 bases from V and 5 bases from J, leaving 11 bases between.

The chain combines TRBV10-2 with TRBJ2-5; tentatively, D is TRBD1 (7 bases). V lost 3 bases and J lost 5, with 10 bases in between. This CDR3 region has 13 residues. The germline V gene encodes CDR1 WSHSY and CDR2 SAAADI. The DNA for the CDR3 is TGCGCCAGCAGTGAACAGGGGAGGGAGACCCAGTACTTC. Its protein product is CASSEQGRETQYF.

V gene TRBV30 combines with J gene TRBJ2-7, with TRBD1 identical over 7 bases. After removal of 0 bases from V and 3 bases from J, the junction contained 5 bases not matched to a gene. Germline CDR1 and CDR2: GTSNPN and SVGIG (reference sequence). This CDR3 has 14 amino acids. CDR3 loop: CAWSVRDSFYEQYF. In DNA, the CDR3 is TGTGCCTGGAGTGTACGGGACAGCTTCTACGAGCAGTACTTC.

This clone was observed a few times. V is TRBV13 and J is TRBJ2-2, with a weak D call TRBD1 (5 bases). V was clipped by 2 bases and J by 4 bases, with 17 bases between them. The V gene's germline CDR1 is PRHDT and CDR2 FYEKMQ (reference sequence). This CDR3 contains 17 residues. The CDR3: CASSLSGFGHTTGELFF. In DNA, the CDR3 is TGTGCCAGCAGCTTATCAGGGTTTGGTCACACCACCGGGGAGCTGTTTTTT.

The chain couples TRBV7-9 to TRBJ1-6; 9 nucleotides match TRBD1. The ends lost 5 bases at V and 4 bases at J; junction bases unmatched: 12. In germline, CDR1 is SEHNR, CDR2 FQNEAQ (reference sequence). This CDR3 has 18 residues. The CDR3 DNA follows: TGTGCCAGCAGCCCAACAGGGGGCGCGGGGGGATATAATTCACCCCTCCACTTT. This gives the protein CASSPTGGAGGYNSPLHF. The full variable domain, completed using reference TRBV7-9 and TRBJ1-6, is DTGVSQNPRHKITKRGQNVTFRCDPISEHNRLYWYRQTLGQGPEFLTYFQNEAQLEKSRLLSDRFSAERPKGSFSTLEIQRTEQGDSAMYLCASSPTGGAGGYNSPLHFGNGTRLTVT.

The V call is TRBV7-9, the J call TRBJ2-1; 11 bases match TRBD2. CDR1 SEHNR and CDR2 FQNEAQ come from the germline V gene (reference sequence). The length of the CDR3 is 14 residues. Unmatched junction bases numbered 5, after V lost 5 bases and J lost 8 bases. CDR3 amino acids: CASSTTSGADEQFF. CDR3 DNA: TGTGCCAGCAGCACGACTAGCGGGGCGGATGAGCAGTTCTTC. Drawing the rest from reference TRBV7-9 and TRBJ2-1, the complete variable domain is DTGVSQNPRHKITKRGQNVTFRCDPISEHNRLYWYRQTLGQGPEFLTYFQNEAQLEKSRLLSDRFSAERPKGSFSTLEIQRTEQGDSAMYLCASSTTSGADEQFFGPGTRLTVL.

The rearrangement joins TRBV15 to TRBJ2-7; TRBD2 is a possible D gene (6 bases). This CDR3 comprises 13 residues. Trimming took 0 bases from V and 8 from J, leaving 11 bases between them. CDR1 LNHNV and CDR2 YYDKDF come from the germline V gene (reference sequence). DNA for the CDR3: TGTGCCACCAGCAGAGATCTACGGGAGCAGCAGTACTTC. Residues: CATSRDLREQQYF.